The T cell receptor (beta chain) under discussion was sequenced for a study of cytomegalovirus exposure and HLA in healthy donors. Study-level background: The Caucasian-associated ancestry cluster contained approximately 81% of the approximately 400 genotyped donors. Study findings and constraints: The study found most TCR sequences rare, yet found some public TCRs in many donors. In an earlier analysis, about 87% or about 30%: the productive usage of most TCR beta V segments.

The ends were cut back, 5 bases at V and 8 bases at J, with 15 bases in the middle. This CDR3 region has 13 residues. CDR1 is MNHEY and CDR2 is SVGAGI in the germline V gene. This clone has just a few counts. Its antigen is not known. PCR involved 60 Vbeta and 13 Jbeta primers. The method was immunoSEQ multiplex PCR; TCRdb's version includes in-frame clones alone and lacks a portion of them. The sample contains some 160,000 clones, over 60% of which appear only once. The V gene is TRBV6-5, the J gene TRBJ1-2, with D perhaps matching TRBD1 (6 bases). Sequenced: PBMCs. This clonotype was sampled from a woman in her forties in good health and CMV-seronegative. CDR3 loop: CASSQQGGSGYTF. DNA of the CDR3: TGTGCCAGCAGTCAACAGGGTGGCTCCGGCTACACCTTC.